This TCR beta chain was sequenced in a study of control samples from healthy donors and cancer patients. Assay: immunoSEQ multiplex PCR; the TCRdb copy retains only in-frame clones and omits some. In the table there are about 170,000 clones, around 88% of which are singletons. From germline, CDR1 is LGHDT and CDR2 YNNKEL (reference sequence). The CDR3 contains 14 residues. Trimming cost V 4 bases and J 14 bases; bases outside gene matches: 12. This chain connects TRBV3-1 (or the pseudogene TRBV3-2) to TRBJ2-3, with TRBD2 identical over 10 bases. The TCR sequence derives from a woman aged 30 to 39 in good health. Sequences were obtained from blood. The CDR3 coding sequence is TGTGCCAGCAGCCCGAGCGGGGGGGCCCTCTTCCCGTATTTT. Protein sequence: CASSPSGGALFPYF.